This TCR beta chain derives from a study of blood T cell repertoires in COVID-19. Study-level background: Nucleic acid was either cDNA or gDNA, and it came from T cells, B-cell-depleted T cells, or PBMCs.

Seattle patients were enrolled while actively infected and followed longitudinally. The V gene lost 3 bases and the J gene lost 0 bases, with 12 bases spanning the gap. CDR1 is LNHDA, CDR2 SQIVND, per germline (reference sequence). The CDR3 covers 16 residues. In the authors' methods: Estimated nucleated cell counts came from reference gene primer amplification. Method: immunoSEQ multiplex PCR; TCRdb's copy keeps in-frame clones and lacks some. V, J and clone size derive from that table, while D and trimming were established from the DNA sequence. The table includes 150,000 to 200,000 clones, more than 75% detected once.

The V call is TRBV19, the J call TRBJ1-5; D ambiguous. This sequence originates from a woman in her 70s with COVID-19, enrolled during active disease. The material sequenced was peripheral blood. CDR3 loop: CASSITGQFSNQPQHF. CDR3 sequence (DNA): TGTGCCAGTAGTATTACGGGTCAGTTTAGCAATCAGCCCCAGCATTTT.